One and the same sample provided the 25 T cell receptor beta chains below, sequenced in a study of human versus mouse CDR3 diversity and MHC coevolution. Using immunoSEQ multiplex PCR, the repertoire was profiled, and TCRdb retains in-frame clones only, with some absent. The table includes about 83,000 clones, just under 95% detected once. The sequenced sample consisted of naive CD4+ T cells from blood. The subset: CD45RO-negative CD62L-positive naive CD4 T cells. All receptors come from a person aged 25-75 years in good health.

The V call is TRBV27, the J call TRBJ1-1, with 8 bases that match TRBD1. Germline V lookup: CDR1 MNHEY, CDR2 SMNVEV (reference sequence). The CDR3 covers 14 residues. J lost 10 bases, V lost 5 bases, and 12 bases had no gene match. Here the CDR3 reads CASSPNGQGLVAFF. The DNA for the CDR3 is TGTGCCAGCAGTCCCAACGGACAGGGTTTGGTAGCTTTCTTT.

The J gene is TRBJ2-5, the V gene TRBV15; 11 bases align to TRBD2. After removal of 5 bases from V and 9 bases from J, the junction contained 14 bases not matched to a gene. This CDR3 contains 16 residues. The V gene's germline CDR1 is LNHNV and CDR2 YYDKDF (reference sequence). The CDR3 protein is CATSGRLAGTPGAQYF. CDR3 nucleotides: TGTGCCACCAGCGGGCGACTAGCGGGGACGCCAGGGGCCCAGTACTTC. The full variable domain, completed using reference TRBV15 and TRBJ2-5, is DAMVIQNPRYQVTQFGKPVTLSCSQTLNHNVMYWYQQKSSQAPKLLFHYYDKDFNNEADTPDNFQSRRPNTSFCFLDIRSPGLGDTAMYLCATSGRLAGTPGAQYFGPGTRLLVL.

This clone was seen a single time. The chain uses TRBV11-2 and TRBJ2-7; D remains ambiguous. This CDR3 has 13 residues. V shed 0 bases and J shed 3 bases, with 6 bases lying between them. Germline CDR1 is SGHAT and CDR2 is FQNNGV. The CDR3 spells CASSLDRYYEQYF. As DNA, the CDR3 is TGTGCCAGCAGCTTAGACAGGTACTACGAGCAGTACTTC.

This chain links TRBV5-1 with TRBJ1-1, with a weak D call TRBD1 (6 bases). There are 14 residues in the CDR3. The germline V gene has CDR1 SGHRS and CDR2 YFSETQ. The V end was cut by 4 bases, the J end by 1 base, with 11 bases between. This CDR3 reads CASSTQTGNTEAFF. The CDR3 DNA follows: TGCGCCAGCAGCACACAGACAGGGAACACTGAAGCTTTCTTT.

A few counts support this clone. The V and J genes are TRBV10-3 and TRBJ1-5; TRBD1 is a possible D gene (6 bases). The CDR3 runs 13 residues. Germline lookup yields CDR1 ENHRY and CDR2 SYGVKD. Trimming removed 4 bases at V and 7 bases at J, with 11 bases between. The CDR3 nucleotides are TGTGCCATCAGTGGTACAGGGTACCAGCCCCAGCATTTT. As protein: CAISGTGYQPQHF.

CDR3 region: CASSPRDRSTDTQYF. CDR3 coding DNA: TGTGCCAGCAGCCCTAGGGACAGAAGCACAGATACGCAGTATTTT. V gene TRBV7-9 combines with J gene TRBJ2-3, with 7 bases identical to TRBD1. J gave up 0 bases and V 5 bases, and 5 bases lay outside the gene matches. Germline values: CDR1 SEHNR, CDR2 FQNEAQ (reference sequence). This CDR3 contains 15 residues. Complete variable domain (other parts from reference TRBV7-9 and TRBJ2-3): DTGVSQNPRHKITKRGQNVTFRCDPISEHNRLYWYRQTLGQGPEFLTYFQNEAQLEKSRLLSDRFSAERPKGSFSTLEIQRTEQGDSAMYLCASSPRDRSTDTQYFGPGTRLTVL.

CDR3 in amino acids: CASRGQAKGYTF. CDR3 nucleotides: TGTGCCAGCAGGGGACAGGCAAAAGGCTACACCTTC. The V and J genes are TRBV27 and TRBJ1-2, with 8 bases fitting TRBD1. With V trimmed by 6 bases and J by 8 bases, 5 bases remained unmatched. Germline V gives CDR1 MNHEY, CDR2 SMNVEV (reference sequence). The CDR3 is made up of 12 amino acids.

The table lists this clone with a count of one. The chain couples TRBV5-1 to TRBJ2-7; maybe TRBD2 (6 bases). The V end lost 6 bases, the J end lost 5 bases, and 18 bases lay between the germline ends. This CDR3 comprises 14 residues. Germline lookup yields CDR1 SGHRS and CDR2 YFSETQ. CDR3 in amino acids: CASNAGYGGDEQYF. CDR3 DNA: TGCGCCAGCAACGCGGGGTACGGTGGTGACGAGCAGTACTTC. The full variable domain, completed using reference TRBV5-1 and TRBJ2-7, is KAGVTQTPRYLIKTRGQQVTLSCSPISGHRSVSWYQQTPGQGLQFLFEYFSETQRNKGNFPGRFSGRQFSNSRSEMNVSTLELGDSALYLCASNAGYGGDEQYFGPGTRLTVT.

In nucleotides, the CDR3 is TGTGCCAGCAGTTCTCGGACAGGCCCTATTAGCAATCAGCCCCAGCATTTT. Protein: CASSSRTGPISNQPQHF. J is TRBJ1-5 and V is TRBV27; TRBD1 matches at 7 bases. V trimming: 4 bases; J trimming: 0 bases; junction bases outside the gene matches: 9. The CDR3 loop spans 17 amino acids. Per germline, CDR1 MNHEY and CDR2 SMNVEV (reference sequence).

The chain couples TRBV5-4 to TRBJ2-7; possibly TRBD2 for D (6 bases). The V end lost 6 bases, the J end lost 3 bases, and 13 bases lay between the germline ends. The CDR3 extends over 13 amino acids. In germline, CDR1 is SGHNT, CDR2 YYREEE (reference sequence). Here the CDR3 reads CASKERVGYEQYF. The CDR3 DNA is TGTGCCAGCAAGGAGCGGGTGGGCTACGAGCAGTACTTC.

The table lists this clone with a count of one. Mismatch with germline at one junction end may stem from a read error. At the DNA level, this CDR3 is encoded by other sequences in the same sample as well. The CDR3 nucleotides are TGCGCCAGCAGCGTCGACAGTAACTATGGCTACACCTTC. Translating gives CASSVDSNYGYTF. The chain couples TRBV7-8 to TRBJ1-2; D is perhaps TRBD1 (5 bases). Germline CDR1 reads SGHVS; CDR2 reads FQNEAQ. The CDR3 spans 13 residues.

For the CDR3, the DNA is TGTGCCAGTAGTAAGGACAGGGGGCGGCTTGAGCAGTTCTTC. Its protein product is CASSKDRGRLEQFF. The genes are TRBV19 and TRBJ2-1; TRBD1 matches at 11 bases. Germline lookup yields CDR1 LNHDA and CDR2 SQIVND (reference sequence). This CDR3 has 14 residues. J lost 9 bases, V lost 4 bases, and 5 bases had no gene match. The whole variable domain, filled in from reference TRBV19 and TRBJ2-1, reads DGGITQSPKYLFRKEGQNVTLSCEQNLNHDAMYWYRQDPGQGLRLIYYSQIVNDFQKGDIAEGYSVSREKKESFPLTVTSAQKNPTAFYLCASSKDRGRLEQFFGPGTRLTVL.

J is TRBJ2-4 and V is TRBV29-1, with TRBD2 matching 9 bases. This CDR3 spans 16 amino acids. The trim removed 6 bases at V and 3 bases at J, leaving 12 bases unmatched. CDR1 is SQVTM, CDR2 ANQGSEA, per germline. DNA for the CDR3: TGCAGCGTCCGCGGTGAGGAGCGGGAGGTCAAAAACATTCAGTACTTC. Amino acid sequence: CSVRGEEREVKNIQYF.

V and J are TRBV5-4 and TRBJ2-2; D may be TRBD2 (6 bases). The CDR3 sequence is 14 residues long. CDR1 is SGHNT and CDR2 is YYREEE in the germline V gene (reference sequence). Trimming removed 4 bases from V and 1 base from J, with 8 bases in between. In nucleotides, the CDR3 is TGTGCCAGCAGCCAAGCGGGGAACACCGGGGAGCTGTTTTTT. Translation: CASSQAGNTGELFF.

J is TRBJ1-2 and V is TRBV6-1, with 10 bases lining up with TRBD1. Germline lookup yields CDR1 MNHNS and CDR2 SASEGT. This CDR3 comprises 14 residues. Trimming cost V 4 bases and J 6 bases; bases outside gene matches: 5. CDR3 coding DNA: TGTGCCAGCAGTGCGGGACAGGGGATCCATGGCTACACCTTC. This translates into CASSAGQGIHGYTF.

The rearrangement joins TRBV5-1 to TRBJ2-5; a weak D match, TRBD2 (6 bases). Germline CDR1 and CDR2: SGHRS and YFSETQ. V was trimmed by 5 bases and J by 2 bases, leaving 16 bases between them. The CDR3 extends over 15 amino acids. CDR3 nucleotide sequence: TGCGCCAGCAGTCAAGGAGGAGGGGTTCAAGAGACCCAGTACTTC. Translating gives CASSQGGGVQETQYF.

The V call is TRBV5-6, the J call TRBJ2-1; 10 nucleotides line up with TRBD2. The CDR3 is 17 residues long. The J segment lost 3 bases and the V segment lost 3 bases, leaving 9 bases of the junction unmatched. Germline V CDR1 and CDR2: SGHDT, YYEEEE. The CDR3 nucleotides read TGTGCCAGCAGCTGGGGGAGTCGGACTAGCGGCTACAATGAGCAGTTCTTC. It encodes CASSWGSRTSGYNEQFF.

The CDR3 DNA sequence: TGTGCCAGTAGCCCCACCGGGATCCGATCGGGCTACACCTTC. Its translation is CASSPTGIRSGYTF. The chain carries TRBV19 and TRBJ1-2; D gene unclear. The CDR3 is 14 amino acids. The germline V gene has CDR1 LNHDA and CDR2 SQIVND (reference sequence). Trimming removed 6 bases at V and 8 bases at J, with 19 bases between.

The chain is built from TRBV10-3 and TRBJ2-7, with a possible D match to TRBD1 (6 bases). V dropped 0 bases and J dropped 4 bases, with 7 bases sitting between them. This CDR3 has 13 amino acids. The germline CDR1 and CDR2 sequences are ENHRY and SYGVKD. This CDR3 is CAISESGQYEQYF. CDR3 coding DNA: TGTGCCATCAGTGAGTCAGGACAGTACGAGCAGTACTTC.

The chain uses TRBV18 and TRBJ1-1; tentative D call: TRBD1 (6 bases). Germline assignment: CDR1 KGHSH and CDR2 LQKENI. The CDR3 extends over 15 amino acids. Between the trimmed V and J ends, which lost 3 bases and 2 bases, there was a span of 13 bases. CDR3 sequence: CASSPREGGNTEAFF. In DNA form, the CDR3 reads TGTGCCAGCTCACCTAGGGAGGGGGGAAACACTGAAGCTTTCTTT.

The V and J genes are TRBV2 and TRBJ2-5; TRBD2 matches 15 bases. Germline V gene data show CDR1 as SNHLY and CDR2 as FYNNEI. The CDR3 is made up of 16 amino acids. V lost 6 bases to trimming and J lost 7 bases; unmatched junction nucleotides: 9. The CDR3 is CASSAGLAGGARTQYF. The CDR3 coding sequence is TGTGCCAGCAGCGCGGGACTAGCGGGAGGAGCACGGACCCAGTACTTC.

CDR3 sequence (DNA): TGTGCCAGCAGCCCCCGGGATAGCGTCCCGAGGGCTTACGAGCAGTACTTC. This codes for CASSPRDSVPRAYEQYF. The chain links TRBV7-2 to TRBJ2-7; D is possibly TRBD2 (5 bases). Deletions cut 5 bases from V and 4 bases from J, with 24 bases between. There are 17 residues in the CDR3. The germline CDR1 and CDR2 sequences are SGHTA and FQGNSA.

The V call is TRBV5-4, the J call TRBJ1-4; D remains ambiguous. Per germline, CDR1 SGHNT and CDR2 YYREEE (reference sequence). CDR3 size: 15 residues. The ends were cut back, 4 bases at V and 7 bases at J, with 17 bases in the middle. CDR3 in amino acids: CASSVSGVLGEKLFF. DNA for the CDR3: TGTGCCAGCAGCGTATCCGGGGTCTTGGGTGAAAAACTGTTTTTT.

The chain employs TRBV29-1 and TRBJ2-1; possible D gene TRBD2, 7 bases. V lost 1 base and J lost 7, with 20 bases in between. This CDR3 has 16 residues. Germline CDR1 and CDR2: SQVTM and ANQGSEA. In DNA form, the CDR3 reads TGCAGCGTTGAAGGCCCAACGGGGGGCATGAGTAATGAGCAGTTCTTC. Translation gives CSVEGPTGGMSNEQFF.

This sequence joins TRBV2 and TRBJ2-7, with a tentative D call TRBD1 (6 bases). The germline CDR1 and CDR2 sequences are SNHLY and FYNNEI. The CDR3 spans 18 residues. The ends were cut back, 8 bases at V and 0 bases at J, with 26 bases in the middle. The CDR3 sequence is CASSSLAGELRPSYEQYF. For the CDR3, the DNA is TGTGCCAGCTCCAGCCTGGCAGGGGAATTAAGGCCCTCCTACGAGCAGTACTTC.